A single sample is the source of the 30 T cell receptor beta chains below, sequenced in a study of CD8 T cells in Susac syndrome. With random hexamers, reverse transcription was performed on 0.5 to 1 ug of RNA. TCRdb passed the immunoSEQ multiplex PCR reads through MiXCR, listing each CDR3 protein once. The sample lists about 140,000 distinct CDR3 sequences; nearly 95% were seen once. The specimen sequenced was CD8+ T cells from PBMCs. These TCRs come from a human donor in good health.

The V gene is TRBV7-9, the J gene TRBJ2-7, with D uncertain. CDR1 and CDR2 from the germline V gene are SEHNR and FQNEAQ (reference sequence). The CDR3 totals 13 residues. CDR3 sequence reads: CASAETASYEQYF. In DNA form, the CDR3 reads TGTGCAAGCGCGGAGACGGCCTCCTACGAGCAGTACTTC.

This sequence joins TRBV20-1 and TRBJ2-2; 7 bases map to TRBD2. The CDR3 spans 16 residues. J gave up 3 bases and V 5 bases, and 12 bases lay outside the gene matches. The V gene's germline CDR1 is DFQATT and CDR2 SNEGSKA (reference sequence). The DNA of the CDR3 is TGCAGTGCTGACCCCCTAGGACTAGGGGACACCGGGGAGCTGTTTTTT. Its protein is CSADPLGLGDTGELFF.

In DNA form, the CDR3 reads TGCGCCAGCAGGTCGACGGGAGCCTACGAGCAGTACTTC. Its protein is CASRSTGAYEQYF. The chain combines TRBV5-1 with TRBJ2-7; tentative D call: TRBD2 (6 bases). Germline V gene data show CDR1 as SGHRS and CDR2 as YFSETQ. CDR3 length: 13 residues. V shed 5 bases and J shed 2 bases, with 11 bases lying between them.

This chain joins TRBV12-3 or TRBV12-4 and TRBJ1-2; D gene uncertain. V shed 4 bases and J shed 0 bases, with 9 bases lying between them. This CDR3 contains 14 residues. CDR3 loop: CASSSYLANYGYTF. The CDR3 DNA follows: TGTGCCAGCAGTTCGTACTTAGCTAACTATGGCTACACCTTC.

This clonotype has only one observation. The chain couples TRBV7-6 to TRBJ2-7, with D uncertain. The V gene lost 1 base and the J gene lost 7 bases, with 17 bases spanning the gap. CDR3 length: 15 amino acids. Germline V lookup: CDR1 SGHVS, CDR2 FNYEAQ. The CDR3 here is CASSLEAGLGWEQYF. In DNA, the CDR3 is TGTGCCAGCAGCTTAGAGGCAGGCCTGGGCTGGGAGCAGTACTTC.

This chain joins TRBV27 and TRBJ2-3; TRBD1 matches at 12 bases. V trimming: 4 bases; J trimming: 3 bases; junction bases outside the gene matches: 5. CDR3 length equals 16 residues. In germline, CDR1 is MNHEY, CDR2 SMNVEV (reference sequence). CDR3 in amino acids: CASSSGTGGWTDTQYF. The CDR3 nucleotides read TGTGCCAGCAGTTCCGGGACAGGGGGCTGGACAGATACGCAGTATTTT.

V gene TRBV12-3 or TRBV12-4 combines with J gene TRBJ2-1; the D gene is possibly TRBD2 (5 bases). With 6 bases removed from V and 3 bases from J, the gap between germline ends came to 15 bases. This CDR3 has 15 residues. The DNA of the CDR3 is TGTGCCAGCAGCCCTCTAATAGCGAACTACAATGAGCAGTTCTTC. Translated: CASSPLIANYNEQFF.

CDR3 in amino acids: CASSSQGFGKTQYF. The DNA for the CDR3 is TGTGCCAGCAGCTCTCAGGGATTCGGGAAGACCCAGTACTTC. The V call is TRBV7-8, the J call TRBJ2-5, with D possibly called TRBD1 or TRBD2 (5 bases each). The CDR3 covers 14 residues. Between the trimmed V and J ends, which lost 4 bases and 6 bases, there was a span of 15 bases. CDR1 and CDR2 (germline): SGHVS, FQNEAQ.

V usage is TRBV28 and J usage is TRBJ2-3; D gene uncertain. The CDR3 spans 15 residues. V lost 1 base and J 0 bases, leaving 8 bases between the germline ends. Per the germline V gene, CDR1 is MDHEN and CDR2 is SYDVKM. The CDR3 sequence: CASSLYSQSTDTQYF. The CDR3 region has the DNA TGTGCCAGCAGTTTATACAGTCAAAGCACAGATACGCAGTATTTT. The whole variable domain, filled in from reference TRBV28 and TRBJ2-3, reads DVKVTQSSRYLVKRTGEKVFLECVQDMDHENMFWYRQDPGLGLRLIYFSYDVKMKEKGDIPEGYSVSREKKERFSLILESASTNQTSMYLCASSLYSQSTDTQYFGPGTRLTVL.

V gene TRBV29-1 combines with J gene TRBJ1-2; the D is unclear. The V gene lost 2 bases and the J gene lost 6 bases, with 7 bases spanning the gap. This CDR3 spans 11 amino acids. Germline lookup yields CDR1 SQVTM and CDR2 ANQGSEA. In nucleotides, the CDR3 is TGCAGCGTTGAAAAGGCGGATGGCTACACCTTC. This translates into CSVEKADGYTF.

The gene calls are TRBV6-5 and TRBJ1-2; a possible D gene is TRBD1 (5 bases). CDR1 and CDR2 from the germline V gene are MNHEY and SVGAGI. The CDR3 covers 15 residues. The V and J ends lost 0 bases and 4 bases respectively, with 12 bases between them. CDR3 bases: TGTGCCAGCAGTTACTCGACGGGGGTTCTCTATGGCTACACCTTC. It codes for CASSYSTGVLYGYTF.

The chain links TRBV11-1 to TRBJ2-3, with a weak D call TRBD2 (6 bases). Germline lookup yields CDR1 SGHAT and CDR2 FQDESV (reference sequence). CDR3 length: 16 amino acids. V lost 3 bases to trimming and J lost 0 bases, with 13 bases between them. The DNA of the CDR3 is TGTGCCAGCAGCTTTGCGGGATCGTTGAGCACAGATACGCAGTATTTT. It translates to CASSFAGSLSTDTQYF. Based on the CDR3 plus reference TRBV11-1 and TRBJ2-3, the full variable domain is EAEVAQSPRYKITEKSQAVAFWCDPISGHATLYWYRQILGQGPELLVQFQDESVVDDSQLPKDRFSAERLKGVDSTLKIQPAELGDSAMYLCASSFAGSLSTDTQYFGPGTRLTVL.

The rearrangement uses TRBV6-2 or TRBV6-3 and TRBJ2-1; D is undetermined. V lost 5 bases and J 9 bases, leaving 8 bases between the germline ends. This CDR3 comprises 11 residues. Germline V gene sequence: CDR1 MNHEY, CDR2 SVGEGT. Here the CDR3 reads CASSPSIEQFF. Written as DNA, the CDR3 is TGTGCCAGCAGTCCATCAATTGAGCAGTTCTTC.

CDR3 protein: CASSGTELYNEQFF. CDR3 in DNA: TGTGCCAGCAGTGGGACTGAACTCTACAATGAGCAGTTCTTC. J is TRBJ2-1 and V is TRBV6-5; a possible D gene is TRBD2 (6 bases). CDR3 length: 14 amino acids. Germline V gene sequence: CDR1 MNHEY, CDR2 SVGAGI. V lost 5 bases and J 3 bases, leaving 11 bases between the germline ends.

This clonotype was picked up a small number of times. The CDR3 loop is CASRIRDNSYNEQFF. The CDR3 coding sequence is TGTGCCAGCAGGATCCGGGACAACTCCTACAATGAGCAGTTCTTC. The J gene is TRBJ2-1, the V gene TRBV6-1; weak D call: TRBD1 (6 bases). The CDR3 has 15 residues. Trimming stripped 6 bases from V and 0 bases from J, with 12 bases between. Per germline, CDR1 MNHNS and CDR2 SASEGT.

This chain uses TRBV4-1 with TRBJ2-4; D call uncertain. This CDR3 has 12 residues. Germline loops: CDR1 MGHRA, CDR2 YSYEKL. Trimming stripped 1 base from V and 15 bases from J, with 13 bases between. CDR3 nucleotides: TGCGCCAGCAGCCAAGGCGGCTCTCTTTTGTACTTC. This translates into CASSQGGSLLYF.

The chain couples TRBV28 to TRBJ2-7; D is uncertain. This CDR3 contains 14 residues. The germline CDR1 and CDR2 sequences are MDHEN and SYDVKM. V lost 7 bases to trimming and J lost 0 bases, with 13 bases between them. This chain's CDR3 is CASTHDKPSYEQYF. CDR3 DNA sequence: TGTGCCAGCACCCACGACAAGCCCTCCTACGAGCAGTACTTC.

J is TRBJ2-3 and V is TRBV27; the match to TRBD2 covers 9 bases. CDR1 is MNHEY and CDR2 is SMNVEV in the germline V gene (reference sequence). The CDR3 has 15 amino acids. The junction had 5 bases not matched to a gene; V was cut back by 3 bases and J by 4 bases. CDR3: CASSFLAGGADTQYF. In nucleotides, the CDR3 is TGTGCCAGCAGTTTCCTTGCGGGGGGGGCAGATACGCAGTATTTT.

The chain is built from TRBV9 and TRBJ2-3; TRBD2 is a possible D gene (6 bases). The CDR3 is 16 amino acids. V lost 0 bases and J 2 bases, leaving 13 bases between the germline ends. Germline values: CDR1 SGDLS, CDR2 YYNGEE. The CDR3 region is CASSVGASANTDTQYF. The CDR3 bases are TGTGCCAGCAGCGTAGGGGCTAGCGCGAACACAGATACGCAGTATTTT.

The chain links TRBV2 to TRBJ2-7, with D hard to call. This CDR3 contains 13 residues. V lost 3 bases and J 0 bases, leaving 6 bases between the germline ends. The germline CDR1 and CDR2 sequences are SNHLY and FYNNEI. CDR3 sequence (DNA): TGTGCCAGCAGTGATGACGCCTCCTACGAGCAGTACTTC. This gives the protein CASSDDASYEQYF.

This chain joins TRBV29-1 and TRBJ1-5, with D unclear. The CDR3 is 11 residues long. The germline V and J ends were trimmed by 6 bases and 3 bases, with 6 bases remaining between them. Germline V gene lookup returns CDR1 SQVTM and CDR2 ANQGSEA. CDR3 protein: CSVQDNQPQHF. CDR3 nucleotides: TGCAGCGTCCAAGACAATCAGCCCCAGCATTTT.

This chain uses TRBV27 with TRBJ2-1; D gene unclear. The V gene lost 3 bases and the J gene lost 6 bases, with 9 bases spanning the gap. Germline loops: CDR1 MNHEY, CDR2 SMNVEV (reference sequence). The CDR3 is made up of 13 amino acids. CDR3: CASSFTASNEQFF. DNA for the CDR3: TGTGCCAGCAGTTTTACCGCGTCCAATGAGCAGTTCTTC.

This CDR3 reads CASSLFKTGAVGQYF. The CDR3 DNA is TGTGCCAGCAGTTTATTTAAGACAGGGGCTGTCGGGCAGTACTTC. This sequence joins TRBV27 and TRBJ2-7, with 8 nucleotides matching TRBD1. The V gene's germline CDR1 is MNHEY and CDR2 SMNVEV (reference sequence). This CDR3 is built from 15 residues. Trimming at V came to 1 base and at J to 9 bases, leaving 11 bases not matched to a gene.

This rearrangement joins TRBV30 to TRBJ2-1; 11 bases are shared with TRBD2. The CDR3 has 14 residues. The V and J ends lost 4 bases and 6 bases, in that order; junction bases with no gene match: 5. From germline, CDR1 is GTSNPN and CDR2 SVGIG (reference sequence). The CDR3 coding sequence is TGTGCCTGGAAGCTACTAGCGGGAGTCAATGAGCAGTTCTTC. Translation gives CAWKLLAGVNEQFF.

V is TRBV7-9 and J is TRBJ1-4; D not resolved. Per the germline V gene, CDR1 is SEHNR and CDR2 is FQNEAQ (reference sequence). V was pared by 1 base and J by 8 bases, with 11 bases between. The length of the CDR3 is 14 residues. Here the CDR3 DNA reads TGTGCCAGCAGCTTAGTGGCAGGCGACGAAAAACTGTTTTTT. Its translation is CASSLVAGDEKLFF.

The chain uses TRBV20-1 and TRBJ2-7; the D gene could be TRBD1 or TRBD2 (5 bases each). V was trimmed by 1 base and J by 7 bases, leaving 17 bases between them. Germline V CDR1 and CDR2: DFQATT, SNEGSKA (reference sequence). The CDR3 covers 14 residues. The chain's CDR3 is CSARARDALWEQYF. The CDR3 DNA reads TGCAGTGCTAGAGCAAGGGACGCCCTTTGGGAGCAGTACTTC.

The J gene is TRBJ1-2, the V gene TRBV27, with a weak D call TRBD1 (5 bases). Germline V gene lookup returns CDR1 MNHEY and CDR2 SMNVEV (reference sequence). Trimming left V 5 bases short and J 5 bases short, with 12 bases between. The CDR3 sequence is 13 residues long. CDR3 loop: CASSPGNSYGYTF. The CDR3 nucleotides read TGTGCCAGCAGTCCAGGGAACTCTTATGGCTACACCTTC.

The chain employs TRBV6-1 and TRBJ2-3; the D is unclear. V gave up 6 bases and J gave up 7 bases, with 11 bases separating them. This CDR3 is 12 amino acids long. Germline CDR1 reads MNHNS; CDR2 reads SASEGT. The DNA of the CDR3 is TGTGCCAGCAGGCACATTGACAATACGCAGTATTTT. Its translation is CASRHIDNTQYF.

This clonotype appeared a single time. The chain employs TRBV30 and TRBJ2-1, with 14 bases aligning to TRBD2. With V trimmed by 2 bases and J by 7 bases, 1 base remained unmatched. The CDR3 is made up of 14 amino acids. Germline V gene lookup returns CDR1 GTSNPN and CDR2 SVGIG (reference sequence). CDR3 nucleotides: TGTGCCTGGAGTTGGACTAGCGGGGGGAATGAGCAGTTCTTC. The encoded protein is CAWSWTSGGNEQFF.

In regard to this clonotype: Germline and junction disagree at one end, which may indicate a read error. The CDR3 DNA reads TGCAGCGTTGATACGGGAACTGAAGTTTTCTTT. Residues: CSVDTGTEVFF. The chain has TRBV29-1 and TRBJ1-1; D not certain. This CDR3 comprises 11 residues. Germline lookup yields CDR1 SQVTM and CDR2 ANQGSEA.